Described below is a single T cell receptor beta chain sequence and its context. CDR1 is LGHDT, CDR2 YNNKEL, per germline (reference sequence). The germline V and J ends were trimmed by 0 bases and 2 bases, with 14 bases remaining between them. CDR3 length: 16 amino acids. Both iRepertoire HTBI primers and Arm-PCR of CDR3 regions were used to build the TCR beta libraries. Authors' data handling: Identification across samples found approximately 60 TRBV and roughly 14 TRBJ segments. TCRdb reprocessed the multiplex PCR reads with MiXCR, giving one entry per CDR3 protein. These V and J calls rely on TCRdb rather than the paper's analysis. Of roughly 500,000 distinct CDR3 sequences in the sample, approximately 14% are singletons; the top ten hold roughly 18%. This sample is drawn from a study of regulatory T cells in long-lasting Graves disease. Time point here: newly diagnosed GD, antithyroid drugs for less than 3 months. PBMCs were the source of the RNA used for TCR sequencing.

These data were likewise used in another study, on T cells in Graves' hyperthyroidism and ophthalmopathy.

This chain joins TRBV3-1 and TRBJ2-7; D is possibly TRBD1 (6 bases). This receptor was identified in a woman aged 45-65 years with Graves disease. Sequencing used peripheral blood mononuclear cells (PBMCs), obtained at new diagnosis, from a patient treated with antithyroid drugs. The CDR3 DNA reads as TGTGCCAGCAGCCAAGATTGGACAGAGCCAACCTACGAGCAGTACTTC. Its protein is CASSQDWTEPTYEQYF.